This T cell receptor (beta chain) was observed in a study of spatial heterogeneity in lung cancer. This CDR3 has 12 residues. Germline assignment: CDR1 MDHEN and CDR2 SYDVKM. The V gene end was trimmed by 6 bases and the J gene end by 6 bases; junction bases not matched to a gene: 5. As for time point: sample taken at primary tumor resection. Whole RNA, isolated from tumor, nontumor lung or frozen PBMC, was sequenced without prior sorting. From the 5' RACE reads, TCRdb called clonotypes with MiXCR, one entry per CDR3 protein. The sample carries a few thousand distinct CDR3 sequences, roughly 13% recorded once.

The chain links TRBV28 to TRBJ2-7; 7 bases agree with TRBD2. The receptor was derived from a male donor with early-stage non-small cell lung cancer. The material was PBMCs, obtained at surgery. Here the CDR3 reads CASSLGEGEQYF. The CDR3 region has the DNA TGTGCCAGCAGCCTAGGGGAGGGCGAGCAGTACTTC.